A selection of T cell receptor beta chains follows, all from one sample in a study of patients and donors after allogeneic stem cell transplantation. TCRdb redid the calling of the RT-PCR reads with MiXCR, one entry per CDR3 protein. Among around 200,000 distinct CDR3 sequences listed, about 38% were seen once. The sample was blood, either unsorted or a sorted T cell fraction (not recorded which). Receptors were obtained from a human donor who was either an allogeneic HSCT recipient or a stem cell or donor lymphocyte infusion donor (not recorded which). It is not recorded whose cells these are; they may come from a transplant donor. Both conserved end residues are part of each CDR3. The D gene is left open where the match is weak. Some rows mark clone size as missing; the rest say once, few, many or name a class of expanded clone.

d_gene	j_gene	abundance	v_gene	CDR3aa	CDR3nt
-	TRBJ2-2	few	TRBV3-1	CASSGLGGPTGELFF	TGTGCCAGCAGCGGGCTCGGGGGGCCCACCGGGGAGCTGTTTTTT
-	TRBJ1-5	-	TRBV28	CASSLTRGVGNQPQHF	TGTGCCAGCAGTTTGACCAGGGGAGTGGGCAATCAGCCCCAGCATTTT
-	TRBJ2-7	-	TRBV5-5	CASSLFGPKYYEQYF	TGTGCCAGCAGTTTGTTTGGACCGAAATACTACGAGCAGTACTTC
TRBD1	TRBJ2-2	-	TRBV20-1	CSADRGQTGELFF	TGCAGTGCTGACAGGGGGCAGACCGGGGAGCTGTTTTTT
-	TRBJ2-2	-	TRBV4-1	CASSKSARQTLTGELFF	TGCGCCAGCAGCAAAAGCGCCCGACAGACTTTAACCGGGGAGCTGTTTTTT
-	TRBJ2-5	-	TRBV11-2	CASSPRPQETQYF	TGTGCCAGCAGCCCTAGACCCCAAGAGACCCAGTACTTC
TRBD1	TRBJ1-1	-	TRBV6-6	CASSKQQGRYMNTEAFF	TGTGCCAGCAGTAAACAACAGGGGCGGTACATGAACACTGAAGCTTTCTTT
-	TRBJ1-1	few	TRBV20-1	CSASGGTAAVEAFF	TGCAGTGCTAGTGGGGGGACGGCGGCGGTCGAAGCTTTCTTT
-	TRBJ1-3	few	TRBV7-2	CASSRDSLSGNTIYF	TGTGCCAGCAGTCGTGACAGCCTCTCTGGAAACACCATATATTTT
-	TRBJ1-3	-	TRBV20-1	CASVGENTIYF	TGCGCGTCAGTAGGGGAAAACACCATATATTTT
-	TRBJ2-3	few	TRBV5-1	CASTLGTTVGDTQYF	TGCGCCAGCACCCTGGGAACGACGGTGGGAGATACGCAGTATTTT
TRBD1	TRBJ1-1	-	TRBV12-3/TRBV12-4	CASRRIPGGKNTEAFF	TGTGCCAGCAGACGAATCCCAGGGGGGAAAAACACTGAAGCTTTCTTT
TRBD2	TRBJ2-1	once	TRBV3-1	CASSPGTSVPWGNEQFF	TGTGCCAGCAGCCCAGGGACTAGCGTTCCTTGGGGCAATGAGCAGTTCTTC
-	TRBJ2-4	few	TRBV7-2	CASSSWDPQNIQYF	TGTGCCAGCAGCTCCTGGGACCCCCAGAACATTCAGTACTTC
TRBD1	TRBJ1-5	few	TRBV10-3	CATRPDRAVGYSNQPQHF	TGTGCCACCAGACCAGACAGGGCTGTCGGTTATAGCAATCAGCCCCAGCATTTT
-	TRBJ2-7	few	TRBV2	CASSEPPTGGGYEQYF	TGTGCCAGCAGTGAACCCCCGACTGGGGGAGGCTACGAGCAGTACTTC
-	TRBJ1-2	few	TRBV12-3/TRBV12-4	CASRPSDGGDGYTF	TGTGCCAGCAGACCCTCTGATGGTGGGGATGGCTACACCTTC
-	TRBJ1-5	few	TRBV4-1	CASSQDWGGYSNQPQHF	TGCGCCAGCAGCCAAGATTGGGGGGGGTATAGCAATCAGCCCCAGCATTTT
-	TRBJ1-2	-	TRBV20-1	CSARLGTANYGYTF	TGCAGTGCTAGGTTGGGGACGGCAAACTATGGCTACACCTTC
-	TRBJ1-5	-	TRBV5-1	CASSFTVNQPQHF	TGCGCCAGCAGCTTCACCGTTAATCAGCCCCAGCATTTT
-	TRBJ2-3	-	TRBV20-1	CSAANTQYF	TGCAGTGCAGCTAATACGCAGTATTTT
-	TRBJ2-2	-	TRBV29-1	CSVESGAPQGMNTGELFF	TGCAGCGTTGAATCTGGGGCCCCGCAGGGGATGAACACCGGGGAGCTGTTTTTT
-	TRBJ1-5	few	TRBV20-1	CSAISHQGNSQPQHF	TGCAGTGCTATTTCACACCAGGGGAATAGTCAGCCCCAGCATTTT
-	TRBJ2-1	-	TRBV28	CASTLGGGGSSLSEQFF	TGTGCCAGCACCCTAGGCGGTGGTGGCAGCTCGTTGAGTGAGCAGTTCTTC
-	TRBJ1-2	few	TRBV29-1	CSVEAHNYGYTF	TGCAGCGTTGAAGCTCATAACTATGGCTACACCTTC
-	TRBJ2-7	-	TRBV2	CASSGAGTPYEQYF	TGTGCCAGCAGTGGGGCCGGGACACCCTACGAGCAGTACTTC